This T cell receptor (beta chain) was obtained from a study of T cell responses to AZD1222 COVID-19 vaccine. Clones were read by immunoSEQ multiplex PCR, and TCRdb kept only the in-frame ones, dropping some. The sample shows more than 100,000 clones, over 75% of them seen only once. The CDR3 spans 14 residues. Germline lookup yields CDR1 SGHRS and CDR2 YFSETQ. V was trimmed by 6 bases and J by 4 bases, leaving 16 bases between them. The gene calls are TRBV5-1 and TRBJ1-2; D perhaps matches TRBD1 (6 bases). Sequenced here: peripheral blood, sampled on day 0 of AZD1222 vaccination. The sequence derives from an adult in good health. CDR3 amino acids: CASTTGTRRYGYTF. DNA of the CDR3: TGCGCCAGCACCACCGGGACACGTCGCTATGGCTACACCTTC.